The 27 T cell receptor beta chains below were found in one sample sequenced in a study of identifying expanded T cells in peripheral blood (dated by TCRdb to about 2019). Library creation used the immunoSEQ multiplex PCR assay. Not all clones reach the TCRdb copy of this immuneACCESS table, which keeps in-frame sequences only. Checked studies attribute under half of the gap to unresolved V genes and leave the rest unexplained. Counted in this sample were about 76,000 clones; almost 85% of them appeared once. The ten largest clones take up 15% to 20% of the sample. Material: blood. The receptors derive from a person aged 18 to 75 in good health.

The chain has TRBV19 and TRBJ1-5; tentatively, D is TRBD1 (6 bases). Germline CDR1 and CDR2: LNHDA and SQIVND (reference sequence). The CDR3 consists of 15 residues. Deletions cut 5 bases from V and 1 base from J, with 12 bases between. CDR3 nucleotide sequence: TGTGCCAGTAGTCAACAGGGAATCAGCAATCAGCCCCAGCATTTT. Its protein is CASSQQGISNQPQHF.

V usage is TRBV28 and J usage is TRBJ2-3, with TRBD1 matching 7 bases. The CDR3 is made up of 13 amino acids. Germline CDR1 and CDR2: MDHEN and SYDVKM. Losses at the gene ends were 3 bases for V and 5 bases for J; bases not matched to a gene: 2. CDR3 protein: CASSLSGGDTQYF. The CDR3, as DNA: TGTGCCAGCAGTTTGTCAGGGGGAGATACGCAGTATTTT.

The chain carries TRBV25-1 and TRBJ2-5, with 7 bases lining up with TRBD1. This CDR3 has 17 amino acids. V shed 0 bases and J 4 bases; nucleotides not matched to a gene: 11. Germline V gene data show CDR1 as MGHDK and CDR2 as SYGVNS. As DNA, the CDR3 is TGTGCCAGCAGTGAATATTTGGTACAGGGGTCCGGAGAGACCCAGTACTTC. Translating it yields CASSEYLVQGSGETQYF.

This clone appeared a single time. The genes are TRBV11-2 and TRBJ2-3; D is possibly TRBD2 (6 bases). The CDR3 is 15 residues long. Trimming left V 0 bases short and J 2 bases short, with 9 bases between. Germline lookup yields CDR1 SGHAT and CDR2 FQNNGV. CDR3: CASSLDPGATDTQYF. The CDR3, as DNA: TGTGCCAGCAGCTTAGATCCGGGAGCCACAGATACGCAGTATTTT.

The J gene is TRBJ2-1, the V gene TRBV4-3; D tentatively reads TRBD1 or TRBD2 (6 bases each). The CDR3 length is 15 residues. Looked up from germline, CDR1 is LGHNA and CDR2 is YSLEER. V lost 3 bases and J lost 7, with 16 bases in between. The CDR3 DNA sequence: TGCGCCAGCAGCCACCAAGGGGGGCCCGGGAATGAGCAGTTCTTC. As protein: CASSHQGGPGNEQFF.

The rearrangement joins TRBV7-2 to TRBJ1-5; D is unresolved. Trimming removed 5 bases from V and 1 base from J, with 6 bases in between. The CDR3 is 13 amino acids. Germline CDR1 reads SGHTA; CDR2 reads FQGNSA. The CDR3 sequence is CASSGQSNQPQHF. DNA for the CDR3: TGTGCCAGCAGCGGGCAGAGCAATCAGCCCCAGCATTTT. The full variable domain, in which reference TRBV7-2 and TRBJ1-5 provide the parts outside the CDR3, is GAGVSQSPSNKVTEKGKDVELRCDPISGHTALYWYRQSLGQGLEFLIYFQGNSAPDKSGLPSDRFSAERTGGSVSTLTIQRTQQEDSAVYLCASSGQSNQPQHFGDGTRLSIL.

This clone is a singleton in its sample. The chain employs TRBV25-1 and TRBJ2-7, with 9 bases that match TRBD2. The CDR3 has 15 amino acids. The germline CDR1 and CDR2 sequences are MGHDK and SYGVNS. V shed 3 bases and J 2 bases; nucleotides not matched to a gene: 5. CDR3 residues: CASSEIAGGPYEQYF. For the CDR3, the DNA is TGTGCCAGCAGTGAGATCGCGGGAGGGCCCTACGAGCAGTACTTC.

The CDR3 nucleotides read TGTGCCAGCAGCACCCAATGGGGGGGAAGCACGGGAAACAATGAGCAGTTCTTC. Translation: CASSTQWGGSTGNNEQFF. The V call is TRBV9, the J call TRBJ2-1; 7 nucleotides line up with TRBD2. Germline V gene sequence: CDR1 SGDLS, CDR2 YYNGEE. The CDR3 length is 18 residues. V trimming: 4 bases; J trimming: 5 bases; junction bases outside the gene matches: 18.

The gene calls are TRBV6-5 and TRBJ2-7; D perhaps matches TRBD2 (6 bases). Germline assignment: CDR1 MNHEY and CDR2 SVGAGI. V dropped 6 bases and J dropped 7 bases, with 22 bases sitting between them. This CDR3 region has 15 residues. The CDR3 sequence is CASSPTAGPSGEQYF. CDR3 DNA sequence: TGTGCCAGCAGCCCAACCGCGGGACCCTCGGGAGAGCAGTACTTC.

The chain uses TRBV4-2 and TRBJ2-6; D is uncertain. CDR1 is LGHNA, CDR2 YNFKEQ, per germline. The V end was cut by 0 bases, the J end by 4 bases, with 7 bases between. This CDR3 spans 15 amino acids. CDR3 sequence reads: CASSQEAAGANVLTF. CDR3 DNA: TGTGCCAGCAGCCAAGAAGCCGCCGGGGCCAACGTCCTGACTTTC.

The genes are TRBV5-8 and TRBJ2-5, with D hard to call. Trimming removed 4 bases from V and 5 bases from J, with 6 bases in between. The germline CDR1 and CDR2 sequences are SGHTS and YDEGEE. This CDR3 has 11 amino acids. CDR3 sequence (DNA): TGTGCCAGCAGCCTACTCGAGACCCAGTACTTC. This encodes CASSLLETQYF.

J is TRBJ2-2 and V is TRBV13, with D unclear. Germline CDR1 PRHDT, CDR2 FYEKMQ (reference sequence). The CDR3 spans 12 residues. Trimming stripped 3 bases from V and 5 bases from J, with 4 bases between. The chain's CDR3 is CASSLQTGELFF. The CDR3 region has the DNA TGTGCCAGCAGCTTGCAAACCGGGGAGCTGTTTTTT. The full variable domain, rest sourced from reference TRBV13 and TRBJ2-2, is AAGVIQSPRHLIKEKRETATLKCYPIPRHDTVYWYQQGPGQDPQFLISFYEKMQSDKGSIPDRFSAQQFSDYHSELNMSSLELGDSALYFCASSLQTGELFFGEGSRLTVL.

The chain couples TRBV30 to TRBJ1-2; a possible D gene is TRBD1 (5 bases). V was shortened by 0 bases and J by 5 bases, with 13 bases between the two germline ends. Germline CDR1 GTSNPN, CDR2 SVGIG (reference sequence). This CDR3 comprises 14 residues. The CDR3 is CAWSVRRAGYGYTF. CDR3 nucleotides: TGTGCCTGGAGTGTTCGTCGGGCAGGGTATGGCTACACCTTC.

The chain links TRBV7-2 to TRBJ1-1, with D hard to call. Trimming removed 1 base at V and 3 bases at J, with 9 bases between. This CDR3 is 14 amino acids long. Germline loops: CDR1 SGHTA, CDR2 FQGNSA. The CDR3 reads CASSLVVTHTEAFF. CDR3 nucleotides: TGTGCCAGCAGCTTAGTGGTGACGCACACTGAAGCTTTCTTT.

The chain joins TRBV5-1 to TRBJ2-3; D is unresolved. This CDR3 has 15 residues. Germline V CDR1 and CDR2: SGHRS, YFSETQ. V was pared by 0 bases and J by 0 bases, with 8 bases between. The CDR3 sequence is CASSLVWGSTDTQYF. The CDR3 nucleotides read TGCGCCAGCAGCTTGGTATGGGGTAGCACAGATACGCAGTATTTT.

This clone occurred once. The chain employs TRBV6-6 and TRBJ1-2; no clear D. The CDR3 spans 11 residues. Germline CDR1 MNHNY, CDR2 SVGAGI (reference sequence). The V end lost 6 bases, the J end lost 8 bases, and 10 bases lay between the germline ends. The CDR3 DNA sequence: TGTGCCAGCAGCCCAGAATACGGCTACACCTTC. It codes for CASSPEYGYTF.

This clone was recorded once. This chain's CDR3 is CASSLDVQGAAYEQYF. The CDR3 DNA is TGTGCCAGCAGTCTAGACGTACAGGGGGCGGCCTACGAGCAGTACTTC. This rearrangement joins TRBV5-4 to TRBJ2-7; 9 nucleotides match TRBD1. The CDR3 spans 16 residues. Unmatched junction bases numbered 11, after V lost 5 bases and J lost 2 bases. Germline CDR1 SGHNT, CDR2 YYREEE (reference sequence).

This rearrangement joins TRBV9 to TRBJ1-5, with a possible D match to TRBD1 (5 bases). Germline CDR1 is SGDLS and CDR2 is YYNGEE. V gave up 0 bases and J gave up 9 bases, with 13 bases separating them. The CDR3 covers 14 residues. This chain's CDR3 is CASSVVGDGGPQHF. CDR3 in DNA: TGTGCCAGCAGCGTAGTTGGGGACGGGGGGCCCCAGCATTTT.

The chain joins TRBV27 to TRBJ2-1; 13 bases match TRBD2. This CDR3 has 16 residues. Per germline, CDR1 MNHEY and CDR2 SMNVEV (reference sequence). V shed 4 bases, J shed 5 bases, and the junction held 5 bases outside the gene matches. The CDR3 coding sequence is TGTGCCAGCAGTTCGACCGGGACTAGCGGGAACAATGAGCAGTTCTTC. This gives the protein CASSSTGTSGNNEQFF.

This sequence joins TRBV20-1 and TRBJ2-1, with 7 bases lining up with TRBD1. CDR1 is DFQATT, CDR2 SNEGSKA, per germline (reference sequence). The CDR3 spans 11 residues. Trimming took 5 bases from V and 14 from J; bases not matched to a gene: 9. The CDR3 region is CSAVQGTMEFF. DNA of the CDR3: TGCAGTGCTGTACAGGGGACCATGGAGTTCTTC.

In nucleotides, the CDR3 is TGTGCCAGCAGCGTAGGAATAGAAACTTGGAGCGAGCAGTTCTTC. Protein product: CASSVGIETWSEQFF. The gene calls are TRBV9 and TRBJ2-1; D not certain. This CDR3 has 15 amino acids. V gave up 0 bases and J gave up 10 bases, with 17 bases separating them. Germline lookup yields CDR1 SGDLS and CDR2 YYNGEE.

This chain links TRBV9 with TRBJ2-7; D may be TRBD2 (6 bases). This CDR3 region has 13 residues. Germline lookup yields CDR1 SGDLS and CDR2 YYNGEE. Trimming pared 0 bases from V and 7 bases from J, leaving 11 bases between. CDR3 protein: CASSVVLAGEQYF. The CDR3 region has the DNA TGTGCCAGCAGCGTAGTACTAGCTGGGGAGCAGTACTTC.

This clone has only a few counts. J is TRBJ2-1 and V is TRBV7-3; possibly TRBD1 for D (6 bases). The CDR3 has 13 amino acids. V was pared by 2 bases and J by 9 bases, with 11 bases between. Per the germline V gene, CDR1 is SGHTA and CDR2 is FQGTGA. CDR3 DNA: TGTGCCAGCAGCTTATTCAGGGGTGGTGAGCAGTTCTTC. Amino acids: CASSLFRGGEQFF.

This clone came up once. Its ends do not fully match the called genes, so a read error is possible. This sequence joins TRBV7-7 and TRBJ2-3, with D possibly matching TRBD2 (6 bases). The CDR3 sequence is 16 residues long. Germline CDR1 is SSHAT and CDR2 is FNYEAQ (reference sequence). The CDR3 region is CASSLAPGARGDTQYF. The CDR3 DNA reads TGTGCTAGCAGCTTAGCCCCGGGAGCGCGGGGAGATACGCAGTATTTT.

This chain links TRBV11-2 with TRBJ2-3; 7 bases match TRBD1. Germline V gene sequence: CDR1 SGHAT, CDR2 FQNNGV. Trimming cost V 4 bases and J 6 bases; bases outside gene matches: 7. The CDR3 runs to 14 residues. CDR3 in amino acids: CASSSTGIGDTQYF. Written as DNA, the CDR3 is TGTGCCAGCAGCTCGACAGGGATTGGGGATACGCAGTATTTT. Together with reference TRBV11-2 and TRBJ2-3, the CDR3 gives the full variable domain: EAGVAQSPRYKIIEKRQSVAFWCNPISGHATLYWYQQILGQGPKLLIQFQNNGVVDDSQLPKDRFSAERLKGVDSTLKIQPAKLEDSAVYLCASSSTGIGDTQYFGPGTRLTVL.

In this sample, this clone turned up once. CDR3 protein: CASSQGRDQNRETQYF. The CDR3 DNA is TGCGCCAGCAGCCAAGGCCGGGACCAAAACAGAGAGACCCAGTACTTC. The rearrangement uses TRBV4-1 and TRBJ2-5; D tentatively reads TRBD1 or TRBD2 (5 bases each). Per germline, CDR1 MGHRA and CDR2 YSYEKL. The CDR3 covers 16 residues. V lost 1 base to trimming and J lost 4 bases, with 16 bases between them.

V gene TRBV7-2 combines with J gene TRBJ2-7; 8 nucleotides agree with TRBD1. The V and J ends lost 5 bases and 0 bases, in that order; junction bases with no gene match: 3. The CDR3 consists of 14 residues. The germline gives CDR1 SGHTA, CDR2 FQGNSA. The CDR3 region has the DNA TGTGCCAGCAGCCCGGGACAGGTCTCCTACGAGCAGTACTTC. This codes for CASSPGQVSYEQYF.